This TCR beta chain stems from a study of shared clonotypes between healthy human individuals. In the study overall: In total, the donors were two women and a few men aged 18 to 49.

Only CD45RO-negative cells positively selected for CCR7 counted as naive CD8 cells, so terminally differentiated effector memory CD45RA+ cells were excluded. The authors split each subset's genomic DNA evenly across several immunoSEQ plates. The input for sorted-subset replicate PCRs was about 0.2 ug DNA, tens of thousands of T cell genomes. Produced via immunoSEQ multiplex PCR; TCRdb's table is partial and in-frame only. This table holds some 2,100,000 clones, just over 90% found once. The sequence was obtained from a man aged 18 to 29 in good health. Some clones in this sample may be carry-over from other donors' samples. Sequences were obtained from naive CD8+ T cells from PBMCs.

CDR3 in amino acids: CASSPFTGGGYEQYF. The CDR3 nucleotides are TGTGCCAGCAGTCCCTTTACAGGGGGCGGCTACGAGCAGTACTTC. The J gene is TRBJ2-7, the V gene TRBV27; 9 bases map to TRBD1. CDR1 and CDR2 from the germline V gene are MNHEY and SMNVEV (reference sequence). The CDR3 has 15 amino acids. Trimming cost V 5 bases and J 3 bases; bases outside gene matches: 8.